This T cell receptor (beta chain) was captured by sequencing in a study of blood T cell repertoires in COVID-19. As for the study in general: Acute and convalescent COVID-19 samples came from the United States, Italy and Spain. T cells, B-cell-depleted T cells, or PBMCs supplied cDNA or gDNA.

Per the study methods: It was from reference gene primer amplification that nucleated cell counts were estimated. Data came from immunoSEQ multiplex PCR; TCRdb stores just in-frame clones and leaves some out. The D gene and trimming were derived from the DNA, and the V and J assignments and clone size from that table. The profile covers around 30,000 clones, with around 89% appearing a single time and about 9.4% taken by the ten largest. Germline loops: CDR1 SQVTM, CDR2 ANQGSEA. V shed 6 bases and J shed 6 bases, with 18 bases lying between them. CDR3 length: 13 residues. Sample: peripheral blood. The rearrangement joins TRBV29-1 to TRBJ2-7, with D maybe TRBD1 (5 bases). This sequence originates from a man aged 55 to 70 with acute or convalescent COVID-19. As DNA, the CDR3 is TGCAGCGTCCAAGTCGCGCAGGGCGGCGAGCAGTACTTC. It translates to CSVQVAQGGEQYF.